This entry concerns a single T cell receptor beta chain. Its antigen has not been determined. No base quality values were provided; no much bigger clone lies one nucleotide off. The source of the sample is a study of T cell changes during pregnancy in multiple sclerosis (dated by TCRdb to the late 2010s). Context from the whole study: Changes in the T cell repertoire over the course of pregnancy were examined in this study in women with multiple sclerosis.

Via the germline V gene (reference sequence), CDR1 is SGHNT and CDR2 YYREEE. Reading from cysteine to phenylalanine, the CDR3 counts 13 amino acids. Here the CDR3 DNA is all that survives: 39 bases in frame from base 1. Library preparation was by the immunoSEQ multiplex PCR assay. TCRdb provides this immuneACCESS table in a form limited to in-frame rearrangements. Some clones are lacking; in checked studies, under half of them reflect an unresolved V gene, and why the rest are absent is not known. In all, the sample holds roughly 44,000 clones, and 88% of those were seen once. Jointly, the top ten make up about 6.3% of the sample.

The material was CD8+ T cells from peripheral blood mononuclear cells, obtained after pregnancy. The chain employs TRBV5-4 and TRBJ2-1, with 7 bases matching TRBD2. The receptor was derived from a female donor in good health, enrolled as a control in a pregnancy study. The CDR3 in this case is CAIGGGRGNEQFF. The DNA is as follows: TGTGCTATTGGGGGGGGTAGGGGCAATGAGCAGTTCTTC.